The 24 T cell receptor beta chains below all came from one sample that was sequenced in a study of blood T cell repertoires in COVID-19. Clones were sequenced by immunoSEQ multiplex PCR, and TCRdb holds only the in-frame ones, with some missing. The sample has roughly 220,000 clones, 88% seen once. Specimen: PBMCs or T cells enriched from blood (not recorded which). Receptor source: a woman aged 45-59 years with acute COVID-19.

This rearrangement joins TRBV14 to TRBJ2-1; D unresolved. The V and J ends lost 0 bases and 6 bases respectively, with 15 bases between them. The CDR3 extends over 16 amino acids. The germline V gene encodes CDR1 SGHDN and CDR2 FVKESK. The CDR3 sequence is CASSQDRRLYSNEQFF. In DNA form, the CDR3 reads TGTGCCAGCAGCCAAGATCGTCGACTCTACTCCAATGAGCAGTTCTTC.

The chain carries TRBV2 and TRBJ2-7, with D maybe TRBD2 (7 bases). Germline V gene sequence: CDR1 SNHLY, CDR2 FYNNEI. CDR3 size: 18 residues. V lost 3 bases, J lost 0 bases, and 21 bases lay in between. The CDR3 region has the DNA TGTGCCAGCAGTGAGGGACCCGCGGGGGCCACTAGCTCCTACGAGCAGTACTTC. Its translation: CASSEGPAGATSSYEQYF. Using reference TRBV2 and TRBJ2-7 for the parts outside the CDR3, the full variable domain is EPEVTQTPSHQVTQMGQEVILRCVPISNHLYFYWYRQILGQKVEFLVSFYNNEISEKSEIFDDQFSVERPDGSNFTLKIRSTKLEDSAMYFCASSEGPAGATSSYEQYFGPGTRLTVT.

The chain employs TRBV30 and TRBJ2-7; 8 bases map to TRBD2. V lost 2 bases to trimming and J lost 0 bases; unmatched junction nucleotides: 3. The CDR3 is 14 residues long. Germline V gene sequence: CDR1 GTSNPN, CDR2 SVGIG (reference sequence). The CDR3 region is CAWSNSGTSYEQYF. In DNA, the CDR3 is TGTGCCTGGAGTAATAGCGGGACCTCCTACGAGCAGTACTTC.

The chain employs TRBV28 and TRBJ1-5; the match to TRBD1 covers 9 bases. The CDR3 length is 15 residues. In germline, CDR1 is MDHEN, CDR2 SYDVKM. V shed 4 bases, J shed 5 bases, and the junction held 6 bases outside the gene matches. CDR3 loop: CASSSHRGRDQPQHF. Written as DNA, the CDR3 is TGTGCCAGCAGTTCACACAGGGGGCGGGATCAGCCCCAGCATTTT.

This chain links TRBV27 with TRBJ1-5; possibly TRBD1 for D (5 bases). This CDR3 is 15 amino acids long. Trimming stripped 0 bases from V and 7 bases from J, with 13 bases between. The germline CDR1 and CDR2 sequences are MNHEY and SMNVEV (reference sequence). CDR3 sequence (DNA): TGTGCCAGCAGTTTATCTTCCAGGAGACAGCAGCCCCAGCATTTT. Its protein is CASSLSSRRQQPQHF.

This chain uses TRBV28 with TRBJ2-5, with unresolved D. This CDR3 is built from 14 residues. Germline V gene data show CDR1 as MDHEN and CDR2 as SYDVKM. V was cut by 7 bases and J by 2 bases, with 14 bases left in between. CDR3 amino acids: CASNEGAKQETQYF. CDR3 DNA sequence: TGTGCCAGCAACGAAGGAGCGAAGCAAGAGACCCAGTACTTC.

J is TRBJ2-7 and V is TRBV6-2 or TRBV6-3; TRBD2 matches 14 bases. J was trimmed by 6 bases and V by 2 bases; bases with no gene match: 21. Germline assignment: CDR1 MNHEY and CDR2 SVGEGT. The CDR3 contains 21 residues. The CDR3 coding sequence is TGTGCCAGCAGTTACGAGAGCTCGCTGGGACTAGCGGGAGTTTTCGTTTGCGAGCAGTACTTC. Translated, it gives CASSYESSLGLAGVFVCEQYF.

This clone was counted between two and nine times. Different DNA sequences within this sample yield the same CDR3. The rearrangement links TRBV20-1 to TRBJ1-2, with D possibly being TRBD1 (5 bases). With 5 bases removed from V and 8 bases from J, the gap between germline ends came to 6 bases. CDR1 and CDR2 from the germline V gene are DFQATT and SNEGSKA (reference sequence). The CDR3 loop spans 9 amino acids. CDR3 region: CSAPGGYTF. The CDR3 DNA reads as TGCAGTGCTCCAGGGGGCTACACCTTC.

This clone was observed a single time. The rearrangement uses TRBV27 and TRBJ2-7; 8 nucleotides align to TRBD2. V shed 7 bases and J 2 bases; nucleotides not matched to a gene: 16. CDR1 and CDR2 (germline): MNHEY, SMNVEV (reference sequence). This CDR3 has 17 residues. The CDR3 protein is CASNPGLAKSLAYEQYF. CDR3 coding DNA: TGTGCCAGCAACCCCGGACTAGCAAAGAGTCTAGCCTACGAGCAGTACTTC.

The V gene is TRBV19, the J gene TRBJ2-7; TRBD1 matches 7 bases. The CDR3 extends over 15 amino acids. The J segment lost 2 bases and the V segment lost 7 bases, leaving 11 bases of the junction unmatched. From germline, CDR1 is LNHDA and CDR2 SQIVND (reference sequence). CDR3 region: CASTETSDRTYEQYF. Written as DNA, the CDR3 is TGTGCCAGTACCGAAACGTCGGACAGGACCTACGAGCAGTACTTC.

In its sample, this clone was seen once. The rearrangement uses TRBV15 and TRBJ2-1; D is possibly TRBD2 (6 bases). Trimming stripped 0 bases from V and 3 bases from J, with 12 bases between. Germline V CDR1 and CDR2: LNHNV, YYDKDF (reference sequence). The CDR3 is made up of 16 amino acids. CDR3 DNA: TGTGCCACCAGCAGAGAAGAGACTAGTATCTACAATGAGCAGTTCTTC. The encoded protein is CATSREETSIYNEQFF.

The rearrangement links TRBV2 to TRBJ2-3; tentative D call: TRBD1 (5 bases). With 6 bases removed from V and 0 bases from J, the gap between germline ends came to 7 bases. This CDR3 has 13 residues. Germline CDR1 SNHLY, CDR2 FYNNEI. The CDR3 DNA is TGTGCCAGCAGGACAGTTAGCACAGATACGCAGTATTTT. Its protein product is CASRTVSTDTQYF.

This chain joins TRBV19 and TRBJ2-2; 13 positions agree with TRBD2. From germline, CDR1 is LNHDA and CDR2 SQIVND (reference sequence). Trimming cost V 5 bases and J 4 bases; bases outside gene matches: 1. The CDR3 contains 15 residues. CDR3 loop: CASSWTSGSTGELFF. The CDR3 DNA is TGTGCCAGTAGTTGGACTAGCGGGAGCACCGGGGAGCTGTTTTTT.

This chain uses TRBV9 with TRBJ2-1; TRBD2 is a possible D gene (6 bases). The V and J ends lost 4 bases and 7 bases respectively, with 18 bases between them. This CDR3 spans 15 amino acids. Germline assignment: CDR1 SGDLS and CDR2 YYNGEE. For the CDR3, the DNA is TGTGCCAGCAGCCTTAGTCCTCCAGGGACTAATGAGCAGTTCTTC. This sequence encodes CASSLSPPGTNEQFF.

J is TRBJ2-5 and V is TRBV6-1; 8 bases map to TRBD2. Looked up from germline, CDR1 is MNHNS and CDR2 is SASEGT. This CDR3 has 15 amino acids. V lost 3 bases and J lost 5; bases outside the gene matches: 8. CDR3 coding DNA: TGTGCCAGCAGTGACGACCCGGGAGGGCTGGAGACCCAGTACTTC. Translating gives CASSDDPGGLETQYF.

The chain is built from TRBV6-2 or TRBV6-3 and TRBJ2-7, with a tentative D call TRBD1 (6 bases). CDR1 MNHEY and CDR2 SVGEGT come from the germline V gene. The CDR3 extends over 15 amino acids. Trimming stripped 4 bases from V and 3 bases from J, with 16 bases between. The CDR3 DNA reads TGTGCCAGCAGTTTTTGGGTCAGGGGTATCTACGAGCAGTACTTC. This gives the protein CASSFWVRGIYEQYF.

The chain has TRBV27 and TRBJ1-4; 8 bases are a match to TRBD1. The CDR3 runs 13 residues. The V gene's germline CDR1 is MNHEY and CDR2 SMNVEV (reference sequence). The V gene end was trimmed by 3 bases and the J gene end by 6 bases; junction bases not matched to a gene: 0. CDR3 residues: CASSLDRDEKLFF. The DNA for the CDR3 is TGTGCCAGCAGTTTGGACAGGGATGAAAAACTGTTTTTT.

The chain recombines TRBV6-5 with TRBJ1-1; D is ambiguous. The V end lost 5 bases, the J end lost 10 bases, and 17 bases lay between the germline ends. CDR1 is MNHEY and CDR2 is SVGAGI in the germline V gene. The CDR3 loop spans 13 amino acids. Here the CDR3 DNA reads TGTGCCAGCAGTCCCGATACTAGGGTGGCAGCTTTCTTT. It is translated as CASSPDTRVAAFF.

The genes are TRBV5-1 and TRBJ2-1, with a tentative D call TRBD2 (5 bases). Per the germline V gene, CDR1 is SGHRS and CDR2 is YFSETQ. The germline V and J ends were trimmed by 4 bases and 0 bases, with 11 bases remaining between them. CDR3 size: 15 residues. CDR3 loop: CASSNLRDSYNEQFF. The CDR3 DNA is TGCGCCAGCAGCAACTTACGGGACTCCTACAATGAGCAGTTCTTC.

The chain joins TRBV27 to TRBJ1-5; D is undetermined. CDR1 is MNHEY and CDR2 is SMNVEV in the germline V gene (reference sequence). V lost 5 bases, J lost 2 bases, and 16 bases lay in between. The CDR3 is made up of 16 amino acids. The CDR3 sequence: CASSPMRLEGNQPQHF. DNA for the CDR3: TGTGCCAGCAGTCCCATGCGGTTGGAGGGCAATCAGCCCCAGCATTTT.

This clone was recorded a few times. The chain uses TRBV30 and TRBJ1-3; 10 bases are a match to TRBD1. V trimming: 8 bases; J trimming: 4 bases; junction bases outside the gene matches: 5. Per germline, CDR1 GTSNPN and CDR2 SVGIG (reference sequence). CDR3 length: 13 amino acids. The CDR3 DNA is TGTGCCACCCGACAGGGGGCGGGAAACACCATATATTTT. Protein sequence: CATRQGAGNTIYF.

The chain has TRBV27 and TRBJ2-6; 8 positions agree with TRBD1. This CDR3 spans 18 amino acids. CDR1 MNHEY and CDR2 SMNVEV come from the germline V gene (reference sequence). With V trimmed by 9 bases and J by 2 bases, 15 bases remained unmatched. The DNA of the CDR3 is TGTGCCAGTATTATGCGAGACAGGGGACTCCCTGGGGCCAACGTCCTGACTTTC. It translates to CASIMRDRGLPGANVLTF.

V and J are TRBV5-8 and TRBJ2-3; 7 bases agree with TRBD2. V lost 6 bases and J lost 13; bases outside the gene matches: 8. Germline V gene data show CDR1 as SGHTS and CDR2 as YDEGEE. The CDR3 extends over 11 amino acids. Here the CDR3 reads CASTGAGRKYF. In nucleotides, the CDR3 is TGTGCCAGCACAGGAGCGGGAAGGAAGTATTTT.

The gene calls are TRBV28 and TRBJ2-5; TRBD1 might be the D (6 bases). From germline, CDR1 is MDHEN and CDR2 SYDVKM. The CDR3 extends over 14 amino acids. Trimming pared 6 bases from V and 1 base from J, leaving 12 bases between. CDR3 bases: TGTGCCAGCAGCACATCGACAGGCCAAGAGACCCAGTACTTC. This codes for CASSTSTGQETQYF.